A selection of T cell receptor beta chains follows, all from one sample in a study of T cell responses to AZD1222 COVID-19 vaccine. Libraries were prepared by immunoSEQ multiplex PCR; TCRdb keeps only in-frame clonotypes and omits some of them. The repertoire has about 150,000 clones, over 90% of them found once; the top ten carry 4.5% to 5.5%. The sample here was peripheral blood, taken on day 0 of AZD1222 vaccination. These receptors all stem from an adult in good health. The CDR3 runs from the conserved cysteine through the conserved F or W. D genes are given only for firm matches. Rows may omit the clone size; those that give it use once, few, many or a size class.

J,D,size,V,CDR3,DNA
TRBJ2-1,TRBD2,NA,TRBV7-2,CASIWALAGGNEQFF,TGTGCCAGCATATGGGCACTAGCGGGAGGTAATGAGCAGTTCTTC
TRBJ2-3,NA,NA,TRBV19,CASSLRTGTDTQYF,TGTGCCAGTAGTCTTAGGACAGGCACAGATACGCAGTATTTT
TRBJ2-7,NA,NA,TRBV14,CASSQGKGPGYEQYF,TGTGCCAGCAGCCAAGGGAAGGGGCCCGGCTACGAGCAGTACTTC
TRBJ1-1,NA,NA,TRBV10-3,CAISELGRENTEAFF,TGTGCCATCAGTGAGTTAGGGAGGGAGAACACTGAAGCTTTCTTT
TRBJ1-1,NA,NA,TRBV10-3,CAISRGPGGEAFF,TGTGCCATCAGTCGCGGACCCGGAGGTGAAGCTTTCTTT
TRBJ2-1,TRBD2,NA,TRBV9,CASSPHGTSGIFNEQFF,TGTGCCAGCAGCCCACACGGGACTAGCGGGATTTTCAATGAGCAGTTCTTC
TRBJ1-6,NA,NA,TRBV9,CASSVESDSGLHF,TGTGCCAGCAGCGTAGAAAGCGACTCTGGCCTCCACTTT
TRBJ1-1,NA,NA,TRBV27,CASRDIGKNTEAFF,TGTGCCAGCCGGGACATCGGTAAGAACACTGAAGCTTTCTTT
TRBJ2-1,TRBD2,NA,TRBV10-1,CASSESGKRGYNEQFF,TGCGCCAGCAGTGAGTCTGGAAAGCGGGGGTACAATGAGCAGTTCTTC
TRBJ2-7,TRBD2,few,TRBV7-9,CASSLGEGPRSYEQYF,TGTGCCAGCAGCTTAGGGGAGGGGCCCAGGTCCTACGAGCAGTACTTC
TRBJ2-7,NA,NA,TRBV7-7,CASSSPLFGQRYEQYF,TGTGCTAGCAGCTCCCCCCTTTTTGGACAGAGGTACGAGCAGTACTTC
TRBJ1-5,TRBD1,NA,TRBV28,CASTPTGPIWDSNQPQHF,TGTGCCAGCACTCCGACAGGGCCCATATGGGATAGCAATCAGCCCCAGCATTTT
TRBJ2-5,NA,NA,TRBV2,CASSEDRTIQETQYF,TGTGCCAGCAGTGAGGACAGAACCATACAAGAGACCCAGTACTTC
TRBJ2-1,NA,NA,TRBV19,CASSLDHLVNEQFF,TGTGCCAGTAGTTTGGACCATTTGGTCAATGAGCAGTTCTTC
TRBJ2-2,NA,NA,TRBV11-2,CASSLVRGLINTGELFF,TGTGCCAGCAGCTTAGTTCGGGGACTGATAAACACCGGGGAGCTGTTTTTT
TRBJ1-2,NA,once,TRBV29-1,CSVDSAGALYGYTF,TGCAGCGTTGATTCGGCGGGCGCGTTGTATGGCTACACCTTC
TRBJ1-3,NA,few,TRBV7-9,CASSPPTSGNTIYF,TGTGCCAGCAGTCCCCCTACGTCTGGAAACACCATATATTTT
TRBJ2-2,NA,NA,TRBV5-1,CASSLTASSTGELFF,TGCGCCAGCAGCTTAACGGCTAGTAGCACCGGGGAGCTGTTTTTT
TRBJ1-2,NA,NA,TRBV9,CASSVGVGNYGYTF,TGTGCCAGCAGCGTAGGGGTAGGGAACTATGGCTACACCTTC
TRBJ1-5,NA,NA,TRBV15,CATRWPQHF,TGTGCCACCAGGTGGCCCCAGCATTTT
TRBJ1-3,NA,NA,TRBV12-3/TRBV12-4,CASSSGLGNTIYF,TGTGCCAGCAGTTCAGGGCTTGGAAACACCATATATTTT
TRBJ1-1,NA,NA,TRBV23-1,CASSPMNTEAFF,TGCGCCAGCAGTCCGATGAACACTGAAGCTTTCTTT
TRBJ2-5,NA,NA,TRBV19,CASSLGGRQETQYF,TGTGCCAGTAGTCTGGGAGGCAGACAAGAGACCCAGTACTTC
TRBJ1-4,NA,NA,TRBV9,CASSSSLPGAANEKLFF,TGTGCCAGCAGCTCCTCCCTGCCGGGGGCAGCTAATGAAAAACTGTTTTTT
TRBJ1-2,TRBD1,NA,TRBV6-5,CASSYSGQGEGGYTF,TGTGCCAGCAGTTACTCGGGACAGGGAGAGGGTGGCTACACCTTC
TRBJ2-7,TRBD2,NA,TRBV5-1,CASSLQSSGSREQYF,TGCGCCAGCAGCTTGCAGTCTAGCGGGAGTCGTGAGCAGTACTTC
TRBJ1-3,TRBD1,NA,TRBV27,CASKKTGPSGNTIYF,TGTGCCAGCAAAAAGACAGGGCCCTCTGGAAACACCATATATTTT
TRBJ1-2,TRBD1,NA,TRBV9,CASSVGQGYGYTF,TGTGCCAGCAGCGTTGGACAGGGCTATGGCTACACCTTC
TRBJ1-6,NA,NA,TRBV6-4,CASSRDYNSPLHF,TGTGCCAGCAGCCGGGACTATAATTCACCCCTCCACTTT
TRBJ1-2,NA,NA,TRBV4-1,CASSQAQAGNYGYTF,TGCGCCAGCAGCCAAGCTCAGGCAGGAAACTATGGCTACACCTTC
TRBJ2-2,NA,NA,TRBV15,CATSRDRVGGGELFF,TGTGCCACCAGCAGAGATCGTGTCGGCGGCGGGGAGCTGTTTTTT
TRBJ1-1,NA,NA,TRBV3-1/TRBV3-2,CASSQVPGNTEAFF,TGTGCCAGCAGCCAAGTTCCAGGGAACACTGAAGCTTTCTTT
TRBJ2-1,TRBD1,NA,TRBV5-1,CASSLDRGPYNEQFF,TGCGCCAGCAGCTTAGACAGGGGCCCCTACAATGAGCAGTTCTTC
TRBJ1-2,TRBD1,NA,TRBV2,CASSGQGLSGYTF,TGTGCCAGCAGTGGACAGGGATTAAGTGGCTACACCTTC
TRBJ2-2,NA,NA,TRBV7-9,CASSLAGRPRTGELFF,TGTGCCAGCAGCTTGGCAGGTCGACCCAGGACCGGGGAGCTGTTTTTT
TRBJ1-1,TRBD1,NA,TRBV27,CASSIHRGRNTEAFF,TGTGCCAGCAGTATTCACAGGGGGCGGAACACTGAAGCTTTCTTT
TRBJ2-7,NA,NA,TRBV19,CASSIGGTYEQYF,TGTGCCAGTAGTATAGGAGGGACCTACGAGCAGTACTTC
TRBJ1-2,NA,NA,TRBV4-1,CASSQGQGIYGYTF,TGCGCCAGCAGCCAAGGTCAGGGAATCTATGGCTACACCTTC
TRBJ2-7,TRBD1,NA,TRBV4-1,CASSYTSGTEPYEQYF,TGCGCCAGCAGCTACACCTCCGGGACAGAGCCGTACGAGCAGTACTTC
TRBJ2-7,NA,once,TRBV28,CASSYFAYEQYF,TGTGCCAGCAGTTACTTTGCCTACGAGCAGTACTTC
TRBJ2-7,NA,NA,TRBV19,CASRRVGFRIYEQYF,TGTGCCAGTAGACGAGTCGGGTTTCGGATTTACGAGCAGTACTTC
TRBJ2-2,TRBD1,NA,TRBV2,CASRGTESTGELFF,TGTGCCAGCAGAGGGACAGAATCAACCGGGGAGCTGTTTTTT
TRBJ1-4,TRBD1,NA,TRBV29-1,CSVEDRRGGDEKLFF,TGCAGCGTTGAAGATCGTCGAGGGGGCGACGAAAAACTGTTTTTT
TRBJ2-7,TRBD2,once,TRBV6-5,CASSGTSGISYEQYF,TGTGCCAGCAGCGGGACTAGCGGGATCTCCTACGAGCAGTACTTC
TRBJ1-1,NA,NA,TRBV13,CASSTRTWMNTEAFF,TGTGCCAGCAGCACACGGACATGGATGAACACTGAAGCTTTCTTT
TRBJ1-3,NA,NA,TRBV3-1/TRBV3-2,CASSQVRGTDTIYF,TGTGCCAGCAGCCAAGTGAGGGGGACGGACACCATATATTTT
TRBJ1-2,NA,NA,TRBV2,CASSLEAYGYTF,TGTGCCAGCAGTCTGGAGGCCTATGGCTACACCTTC
TRBJ1-1,TRBD1,NA,TRBV12-3/TRBV12-4,CASSLVTGENAFF,TGTGCCAGCAGTTTAGTTACAGGGGAGAATGCTTTCTTT
TRBJ2-1,TRBD2,NA,TRBV7-9,CASSSPPGLVNYEQFF,TGTGCCAGCAGCTCACCCCCGGGACTAGTTAACTATGAGCAGTTCTTC
TRBJ1-1,NA,NA,TRBV3-1/TRBV3-2,CASSQGWGRVNTEAFF,TGTGCCAGCAGCCAAGGGTGGGGCAGGGTGAACACTGAAGCTTTCTTT
TRBJ2-7,NA,NA,TRBV9,CASSTRQGGEQYF,TGTGCCAGCAGCACCCGACAGGGAGGCGAGCAGTACTTC
TRBJ1-2,NA,once,TRBV6-2/TRBV6-3,CASSVESPNYGYTF,TGTGCCAGCAGTGTCGAGAGTCCTAACTATGGCTACACCTTC